Presented here are 16 T cell receptor beta chains from one specimen sequenced in a study of persistence of HIV-infected CD4 T cells. The immunoSEQ assay was version 4, run in survey mode. Assay used: immunoSEQ multiplex PCR; TCRdb lists only in-frame clones, some missing. The sample lists tens of thousands of clones, about four fifths seen once, with 3% in the top ten. Which antigens these TCRs recognize remains unknown. Lysates of CMV-infected fibroblasts at roughly 10 ug/mL stimulated these cells. Sorted nonresponding memory CD4+ T cells were CD40L-negative, CD69-negative, CD45RO-high. Sequenced here: CD4+ T cells sorted from PBMCs after approximately 19-hour stimulation, sampled from a patient who received antiretroviral therapy. The origin of the receptors is an adult man with HIV who was CMV-seropositive.

This chain uses TRBV2 with TRBJ1-2; 9 bases match TRBD1. Trimming cost V 6 bases and J 8 bases; bases outside gene matches: 7. The germline CDR1 and CDR2 sequences are SNHLY and FYNNEI. This CDR3 is 13 amino acids long. CDR3 amino acids: CASSIQGAGGYTF. Here the CDR3 DNA reads TGTGCCAGCAGCATACAGGGGGCAGGCGGCTACACCTTC.

The chain links TRBV6-2 or TRBV6-3 to TRBJ2-7; TRBD1 might be the D (5 bases). V shed 2 bases and J shed 2 bases, with 7 bases lying between them. CDR1 is MNHEY and CDR2 is SVGEGT in the germline V gene. This CDR3 has 13 amino acids. The CDR3 DNA reads as TGTGCCAGCAGTTACGACAGACCCTACGAGCAGTACTTC. It is translated as CASSYDRPYEQYF.

The chain has TRBV27 and TRBJ1-4; no clear D. CDR1 is MNHEY and CDR2 is SMNVEV in the germline V gene (reference sequence). The V and J ends lost 4 bases and 7 bases respectively, with 16 bases between them. The CDR3 length is 15 residues. CDR3 in DNA: TGTGCCAGCAGTTCCGGGCCAGTGGCGGCTGAAAAACTGTTTTTT. Residues: CASSSGPVAAEKLFF.

This chain uses TRBV6-5 with TRBJ2-4; D gene ambiguous. From germline, CDR1 is MNHEY and CDR2 SVGAGI. The V gene lost 0 bases and the J gene lost 4 bases, with 13 bases spanning the gap. The length of the CDR3 is 16 residues. The CDR3 DNA is TGTGCCAGCAGTTACTCGTCTACCGGGCCGAAAAACATTCAGTACTTC. Translated, it gives CASSYSSTGPKNIQYF.

This clone was recorded a few times. This chain uses TRBV5-5 with TRBJ2-2; a weak D match, TRBD2 (6 bases). CDR3 length: 17 residues. Per germline, CDR1 SGHKS and CDR2 YYEKEE (reference sequence). Trimming pared 6 bases from V and 4 bases from J, leaving 22 bases between. Here the CDR3 reads CASTWGGEGFGTGELFF. The CDR3, as DNA: TGTGCCAGCACCTGGGGAGGAGAAGGGTTCGGCACCGGGGAGCTGTTTTTT. Filled out from reference TRBV5-5 and TRBJ2-2, the complete variable domain reads DAGVTQSPTHLIKTRGQQVTLRCSPISGHKSVSWYQQVLGQGPQFIFQYYEKEERGRGNFPDRFSARQFPNYSSELNVNALLLGDSALYLCASTWGGEGFGTGELFFGEGSRLTVL.

The chain has TRBV11-3 and TRBJ1-2; 10 positions match TRBD1. The ends lost 4 bases at V and 2 bases at J; junction bases unmatched: 4. This CDR3 is 15 amino acids long. In germline, CDR1 is SGHNT, CDR2 YENEEA. CDR3 coding DNA: TGTGCCAGCAGCTCTCGGACAGGGGGAAACTATGGCTACACCTTC. Translating gives CASSSRTGGNYGYTF.

This chain links TRBV25-1 with TRBJ2-7; TRBD1 matches at 10 bases. The CDR3 length is 16 residues. Trimming at V came to 5 bases and at J to 7 bases, leaving 14 bases not matched to a gene. The germline CDR1 and CDR2 sequences are MGHDK and SYGVNS. The CDR3 sequence: CASSPNRQGARQEQYF. CDR3 in DNA: TGTGCCAGCAGTCCGAACCGACAGGGGGCGCGTCAAGAGCAGTACTTC.

The CDR3 DNA follows: TGTGCCAGCAGTTTATTTGGGTCGGGGGCCAACGTCCTGACTTTC. It yields the protein CASSLFGSGANVLTF. The V call is TRBV27, the J call TRBJ2-6; D gene ambiguous. With 1 base removed from V and 4 bases from J, the gap between germline ends came to 8 bases. Germline lookup yields CDR1 MNHEY and CDR2 SMNVEV (reference sequence). This CDR3 has 15 residues.

The gene calls are TRBV6-6 and TRBJ2-3, with no clear D. Germline CDR1 MNHNY, CDR2 SVGAGI (reference sequence). The CDR3 has 13 residues. The germline V and J ends were trimmed by 7 bases and 4 bases, with 12 bases remaining between them. CDR3 sequence reads: CASKLVAADTQYF. The CDR3 bases are TGTGCCAGCAAGTTAGTGGCGGCAGATACGCAGTATTTT.

V and J are TRBV6-2 or TRBV6-3 and TRBJ2-7; D unclear. The CDR3 contains 14 residues. CDR1 is MNHEY, CDR2 SVGEGT, per germline. V lost 0 bases to trimming and J lost 6 bases, with 12 bases between them. DNA for the CDR3: TGTGCCAGCAGTTACTCTTGGCAGGCCTTCGAGCAGTACTTC. This gives the protein CASSYSWQAFEQYF.

This clone has a handful of counts. The chain joins TRBV18 to TRBJ2-7; TRBD2 matches at 14 bases. Losses at the gene ends were 4 bases for V and 2 bases for J; bases not matched to a gene: 7. The CDR3 spans 17 residues. CDR1 is KGHSH, CDR2 LQKENI, per germline. CDR3 sequence: CASSLGLAGGRTYEQYF. CDR3 coding DNA: TGTGCCAGCTCACTCGGACTAGCGGGAGGTCGTACCTACGAGCAGTACTTC.

This clone was seen a handful of times. The chain has TRBV5-1 and TRBJ1-4; D is perhaps TRBD1 (5 bases). The ends were cut back, 4 bases at V and 4 bases at J, with 20 bases in the middle. The CDR3 loop spans 17 amino acids. Per germline, CDR1 SGHRS and CDR2 YFSETQ. CDR3 in amino acids: CASSPLGARANNEKLFF. Here the CDR3 DNA reads TGCGCCAGCAGCCCGTTAGGGGCCCGGGCGAATAATGAAAAACTGTTTTTT. The full variable domain, in which reference TRBV5-1 and TRBJ1-4 provide the parts outside the CDR3, is KAGVTQTPRYLIKTRGQQVTLSCSPISGHRSVSWYQQTPGQGLQFLFEYFSETQRNKGNFPGRFSGRQFSNSRSEMNVSTLELGDSALYLCASSPLGARANNEKLFFGSGTQLSVL.

The chain joins TRBV5-1 to TRBJ2-1; D gene uncertain. Trimming stripped 0 bases from V and 0 bases from J, with 10 bases between. Germline V gene data show CDR1 as SGHRS and CDR2 as YFSETQ. The CDR3 is 16 amino acids. The CDR3 loop reads CASSLGGPNSYNEQFF. The CDR3 nucleotides read TGCGCCAGCAGCTTGGGCGGACCTAACTCCTACAATGAGCAGTTCTTC. The full variable domain, completed using reference TRBV5-1 and TRBJ2-1, is KAGVTQTPRYLIKTRGQQVTLSCSPISGHRSVSWYQQTPGQGLQFLFEYFSETQRNKGNFPGRFSGRQFSNSRSEMNVSTLELGDSALYLCASSLGGPNSYNEQFFGPGTRLTVL.

This sequence joins TRBV6-5 and TRBJ2-7; possible D gene TRBD2, 7 bases. Per germline, CDR1 MNHEY and CDR2 SVGAGI. CDR3 length: 16 amino acids. V lost 2 bases to trimming and J lost 5 bases, with 19 bases between them. CDR3 sequence reads: CASSYVGGGSQDEQYF. The CDR3 coding sequence is TGTGCCAGCAGTTACGTGGGGGGCGGGAGCCAGGACGAGCAGTACTTC.

The J gene is TRBJ2-7, the V gene TRBV5-1; 7 bases are a match to TRBD1. Germline lookup yields CDR1 SGHRS and CDR2 YFSETQ. This CDR3 contains 14 residues. The V segment lost 0 bases and the J segment 2 bases; nucleotides outside the gene matches: 2. DNA for the CDR3: TGCGCCAGCAGCTTGGAGGGGGCTCCCTACGAGCAGTACTTC. Its translation is CASSLEGAPYEQYF.

The J gene is TRBJ2-1, the V gene TRBV6-1; 12 bases are a match to TRBD2. Unmatched junction bases numbered 11, after V lost 3 bases and J lost 8 bases. The CDR3 sequence is 17 residues long. Germline CDR1 is MNHNS and CDR2 is SASEGT. The CDR3 protein is CASSDPRYASGGDEQFF. The CDR3 DNA reads as TGTGCCAGCAGTGACCCACGTTATGCTAGCGGGGGGGATGAGCAGTTCTTC.